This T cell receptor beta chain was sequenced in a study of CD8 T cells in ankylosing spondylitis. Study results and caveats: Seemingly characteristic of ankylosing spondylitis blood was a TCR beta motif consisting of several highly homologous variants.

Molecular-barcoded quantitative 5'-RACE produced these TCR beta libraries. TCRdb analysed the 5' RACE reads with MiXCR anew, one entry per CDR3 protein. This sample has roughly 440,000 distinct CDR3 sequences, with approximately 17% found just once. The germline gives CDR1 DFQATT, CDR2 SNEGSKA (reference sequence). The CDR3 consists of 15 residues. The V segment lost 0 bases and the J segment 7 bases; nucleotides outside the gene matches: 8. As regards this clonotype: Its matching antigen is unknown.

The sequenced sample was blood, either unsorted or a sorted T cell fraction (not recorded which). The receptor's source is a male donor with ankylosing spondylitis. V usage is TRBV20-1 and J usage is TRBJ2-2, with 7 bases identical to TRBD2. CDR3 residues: CSAREVGGPVGELFF. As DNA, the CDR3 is TGCAGTGCTAGAGAGGTGGGAGGGCCCGTCGGGGAGCTGTTTTTT.